What follows are 8 T cell receptor beta chains derived from one specimen sequenced in a study of cytomegalovirus exposure and HLA in healthy donors. PCR involved 60 Vbeta and 13 Jbeta primers. This table comes from immunoSEQ multiplex PCR, and its TCRdb copy is limited to in-frame clones, with some not included. The table includes more than 150,000 clones, roughly 80% detected once. Sequencing was performed on PBMCs. These receptors were taken from a man in his forties or fifties in good health and CMV-seropositive.

The J gene is TRBJ1-2, the V gene TRBV6-5, with 8 bases identical to TRBD1. From germline, CDR1 is MNHEY and CDR2 SVGAGI. The junction had 8 bases not matched to a gene; V was cut back by 10 bases and J by 4 bases. CDR3 length: 13 residues. In nucleotides, the CDR3 is TGTGCCACCACGGACAGGGCCAGCTATGGCTACACCTTC. Its translation: CATTDRASYGYTF.

J is TRBJ2-4 and V is TRBV7-8; TRBD1 agrees at 9 bases. The CDR3 extends over 18 amino acids. The germline V gene has CDR1 SGHVS and CDR2 FQNEAQ. Losses at the gene ends were 5 bases for V and 3 bases for J; bases not matched to a gene: 14. The chain's CDR3 is CASSAQAGTGSLKNIQYF. CDR3 sequence (DNA): TGTGCCAGCAGCGCTCAAGCCGGGACAGGGTCACTCAAAAACATTCAGTACTTC. Using reference TRBV7-8 and TRBJ2-4 for the parts outside the CDR3, the full variable domain is GAGVSQSPRYKVAKRGQDVALRCDPISGHVSLFWYQQALGQGPEFLTYFQNEAQLDKSGLPSDRFFAERPEGSVSTLKIQRTQQEDSAVYLCASSAQAGTGSLKNIQYFGAGTRLSVL.

V usage is TRBV10-3 and J usage is TRBJ2-7; TRBD2 is a possible D gene (5 bases). This CDR3 is built from 12 residues. CDR1 and CDR2 (germline): ENHRY, SYGVKD. V was pared by 10 bases and J by 2 bases, with 12 bases between. The CDR3 loop reads CATSGEPYEQYF. The CDR3 coding sequence is TGTGCCACCTCTGGGGAGCCCTACGAGCAGTACTTC.

The genes are TRBV19 and TRBJ1-1; D not certain. Germline-derived CDR1 and CDR2 are LNHDA and SQIVND (reference sequence). This CDR3 region has 13 residues. Trimming took 6 bases from V and 2 from J, leaving 10 bases between them. The chain's CDR3 is CASSAGENTEAFF. Here the CDR3 DNA reads TGTGCCAGTAGCGCCGGGGAAAACACTGAAGCTTTCTTT.

The rearrangement uses TRBV28 and TRBJ2-2; D uncertain. CDR3 size: 13 residues. Germline loops: CDR1 MDHEN, CDR2 SYDVKM. Trimming took off 6 bases at V and 4 bases at J, with 9 bases between the two ends. The CDR3 is CASSPSFTGELFF. The CDR3, as DNA: TGTGCCAGCAGCCCCTCGTTCACCGGGGAGCTGTTTTTT.

The CDR3 is CASSQDRPVQGSDEQYF. CDR3 sequence (DNA): TGTGCCAGCAGCCAAGATCGGCCGGTGCAGGGTTCCGACGAGCAGTACTTC. This chain connects TRBV14 to TRBJ2-7; tentative D call: TRBD1 (5 bases). CDR1 SGHDN and CDR2 FVKESK come from the germline V gene. The V end lost 0 bases, the J end lost 5 bases, and 20 bases lay between the germline ends. CDR3 length: 17 residues.

The V and J genes are TRBV5-8 and TRBJ1-1; D is perhaps TRBD1 (6 bases). This CDR3 contains 12 residues. V shed 4 bases and J shed 4 bases, with 8 bases lying between them. The germline V gene encodes CDR1 SGHTS and CDR2 YDEGEE. The CDR3 region is CASSRDTTEAFF. The CDR3, as DNA: TGTGCCAGCAGCCGGGACACCACTGAAGCTTTCTTT.

V is TRBV4-3 and J is TRBJ2-7; TRBD1 aligns across 7 bases. CDR1 is LGHNA and CDR2 is YSLEER in the germline V gene. The junction had 12 bases not matched to a gene; V was cut back by 4 bases and J by 6 bases. The CDR3 is made up of 15 amino acids. The CDR3 region has the DNA TGCGCCAGCAGCCGGGTCGCGACAGGGACGGGCGAGCAGTACTTC. Residues: CASSRVATGTGEQYF.